This T cell receptor (beta chain) is drawn from a study of CD8 T cells in Susac syndrome. This CDR3 region has 15 residues. The junction had 9 bases not matched to a gene; V was cut back by 5 bases and J by 3 bases. The V gene's germline CDR1 is SEHNR and CDR2 FQNEAQ (reference sequence). Reverse transcription used roughly 0.5 to 1 ug RNA and random hexamers. The amplification used immunoSEQ multiplex PCR on TCR beta CDR3; it spanned 54 Vbeta and 13 Jbeta. One entry per CDR3 protein, called by TCRdb with MiXCR from the immunoSEQ multiplex PCR reads. In the table there are approximately 300,000 distinct CDR3 sequences, roughly 85% of which are singletons. From blood CD8+ and CD4+ T cells, the TCR beta chain was sequenced.

The chain combines TRBV7-9 with TRBJ2-7, with TRBD1 matching 8 bases. The TCR was taken from a human donor with multiple sclerosis. The sample taken for sequencing was CD8+ T cells from PBMCs. CDR3 region: CASSLAQGAYYEQYF. DNA of the CDR3: TGTGCCAGCAGCCTGGCTCAGGGGGCCTACTACGAGCAGTACTTC.